The TCR beta chain under discussion was sequenced for a study of blood T cell repertoires in COVID-19. Looking at the study overall: Whether acute or convalescent, the COVID-19 samples came from the United States, Italy and Spain. Sources were T cells, B-cell-depleted T cells, or PBMCs; the material itself was cDNA or gDNA.

Generated by immunoSEQ multiplex PCR, the TCRdb table keeps only in-frame clones and is missing some. The sample lists approximately 290,000 clones; approximately 85% were seen once. This CDR3 has 14 residues. CDR1 is KGHSH and CDR2 is LQKENI in the germline V gene. Trimming shortened V by 4 bases and J by 6 bases, and 15 bases separated the two germline ends. Enrolment of Seattle patients took place during active infection, and they were followed longitudinally. Sequences were obtained from peripheral blood. The chain is built from TRBV18 and TRBJ1-2; D may be TRBD1 (6 bases). This clonotype originated in a human donor with COVID-19, enrolled during active disease. The donor label of this sample is uncertain. CDR3 protein: CASSRAPGGDGYTF. The CDR3 coding sequence is TGTGCCAGCTCACGGGCCCCGGGGGGCGATGGCTACACCTTC. The variable domain in full, with the rest retrieved from reference TRBV18 and TRBJ1-2, is NAGVMQNPRHLVRRRGQEARLRCSPMKGHSHVYWYRQLPEEGLKFMVYLQKENIIDESGMPKERFSAEFPKEGPSILRIQQVVRGDSAAYFCASSRAPGGDGYTFGSGTRLTVV.